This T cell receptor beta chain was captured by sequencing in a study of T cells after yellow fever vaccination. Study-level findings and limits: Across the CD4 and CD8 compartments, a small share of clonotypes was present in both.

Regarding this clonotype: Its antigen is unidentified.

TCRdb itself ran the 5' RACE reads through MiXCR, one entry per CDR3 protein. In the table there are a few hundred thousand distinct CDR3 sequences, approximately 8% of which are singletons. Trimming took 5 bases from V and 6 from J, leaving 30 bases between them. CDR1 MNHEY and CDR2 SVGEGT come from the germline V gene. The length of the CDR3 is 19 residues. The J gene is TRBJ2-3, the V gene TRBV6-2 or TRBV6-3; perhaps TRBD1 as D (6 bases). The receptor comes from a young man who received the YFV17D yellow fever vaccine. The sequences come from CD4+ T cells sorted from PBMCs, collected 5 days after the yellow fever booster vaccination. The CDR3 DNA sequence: TGTGCCAGCAGTACCCCGGTAAGAAGGACAGCCCAACTGACGGATACGCAGTATTTT. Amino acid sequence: CASSTPVRRTAQLTDTQYF.